This T cell receptor beta chain was sequenced during a study of blood T cell repertoires in COVID-19. Overall study: Samples of COVID-19 (acute and convalescent) were obtained from the United States, Italy and Spain. The analysed material was cDNA or gDNA that came from T cells, B-cell-depleted T cells, or PBMCs.

This clone was counted a few times. In the same sample, other DNA sequences code for this CDR3. Methods used by the authors: Researchers report that nucleated cell counts were estimated from reference gene primer amplification. Clones were read by immunoSEQ multiplex PCR, and TCRdb kept only the in-frame ones, dropping some. The V and J calls and clone size are taken from that table; D and trimming were inferred from the DNA. The sample contains 210,000 or so clones, around 80% of which appear only once. The CDR3 has 14 residues. Per the germline V gene, CDR1 is SGHTA and CDR2 is FQGTGA. V lost 5 bases and J 3 bases, leaving 10 bases between the germline ends.

The rearrangement uses TRBV7-3 and TRBJ2-2; D possibly corresponds to TRBD2 (6 bases). Material for sequencing was peripheral blood. This TCR came from a woman aged 40 to 55 with acute or convalescent COVID-19. CDR3 region: CASSRDSYTGELFF. The CDR3 bases are TGTGCCAGCAGCCGGGACTCCTACACCGGGGAGCTGTTTTTT.